The clone carrying this T cell receptor (beta chain) showed up just a few times. Its target is unknown. This specimen comes from a study of T-cell memory formation after mild COVID-19. Study results and limitations: Pre-infection memory contained some responding clones, which suggested that cross-reactive memory had joined. Clones which contracted sat mainly in CM and EM if CD4+, and in EMRA if CD8+.

The V and J ends lost 2 bases and 6 bases, in that order; junction bases with no gene match: 5. There are 15 residues in the CDR3. CDR1 SGHVS and CDR2 FNYEAQ come from the germline V gene. TCRdb independently ran MiXCR on the 5' RACE reads; one entry per CDR3 protein. This repertoire shows roughly 400,000 distinct CDR3 sequences, approximately 15% found once; its top ten account for under 25%. The TCR originated in a man between 18 and 35 years old who had mild COVID-19 (a few samples of this study predate the infection). Cell type and time point are not known. The sequenced sample consisted of PBMCs or a T cell subset sorted from them (not recorded which). The chain combines TRBV7-6 with TRBJ2-3; 10 bases are shared with TRBD1. CDR3 residues: CASSLFGTGDDTQYF. As DNA, the CDR3 is TGTGCCAGCAGCTTATTCGGGACAGGGGACGATACGCAGTATTTT.